This T cell receptor (beta chain) was recovered during a study of blood T cell repertoires in COVID-19. Measured with immunoSEQ multiplex PCR; TCRdb has only the in-frame clones, and not every one. The data contain roughly 76,000 clones, 80% to 85% of them singletons. This clone was seen once. CDR1 and CDR2 (germline): SGHRS, YFSETQ. The CDR3 consists of 15 residues. The V end was cut by 4 bases, the J end by 0 bases, with 11 bases between. Material: peripheral blood. This clonotype originated in a woman aged 70-85 years with acute or convalescent COVID-19. The rearrangement links TRBV5-1 to TRBJ2-1, with D possibly matching TRBD2 (6 bases). The CDR3 coding sequence is TGCGCCAGCAGCCCACGGGGGACCTCCTACAATGAGCAGTTCTTC. Its protein is CASSPRGTSYNEQFF.